This T cell receptor beta chain was recovered during a study of T cell responses to AZD1222 COVID-19 vaccine. The CDR3 has 14 amino acids. CDR1 and CDR2 from the germline V gene are GTSNPN and SVGIG (reference sequence). V was clipped by 1 base and J by 6 bases; unmatched bases: 4. The data were produced by immunoSEQ multiplex PCR, yet TCRdb's version contains in-frame clones alone and is incomplete. The sample holds 90,000 to 120,000 clones, over 90% seen once. The source of this sequence is an adult in good health. This chain uses TRBV30 with TRBJ2-7, with 12 bases aligning to TRBD2. Sequencing used peripheral blood, obtained on day 0 of AZD1222 vaccination. The CDR3 bases are TGTGCCTGGAGTGGACTAGCGGGAGTTTCCGAGCAGTACTTC. Amino acid sequence: CAWSGLAGVSEQYF.